This TCR beta chain was documented in a study of control samples from healthy donors and cancer patients. Per the germline V gene, CDR1 is SGHTA and CDR2 is FQGTGA. Trimming left V 0 bases short and J 4 bases short, with 9 bases between. CDR3 size: 14 residues. Using immunoSEQ multiplex PCR, the repertoire was profiled, and TCRdb retains in-frame clones only, with some absent. The data contain about 190,000 clones, 90% to 95% of them singletons. J is TRBJ1-2 and V is TRBV7-3; D unclear. This clonotype was obtained from a man aged 25-40 years in good health. The sequenced sample consisted of blood. The CDR3 sequence is CASSLTGTAYGYTF. The CDR3, as DNA: TGTGCCAGCAGCTTAACGGGAACGGCCTATGGCTACACCTTC.